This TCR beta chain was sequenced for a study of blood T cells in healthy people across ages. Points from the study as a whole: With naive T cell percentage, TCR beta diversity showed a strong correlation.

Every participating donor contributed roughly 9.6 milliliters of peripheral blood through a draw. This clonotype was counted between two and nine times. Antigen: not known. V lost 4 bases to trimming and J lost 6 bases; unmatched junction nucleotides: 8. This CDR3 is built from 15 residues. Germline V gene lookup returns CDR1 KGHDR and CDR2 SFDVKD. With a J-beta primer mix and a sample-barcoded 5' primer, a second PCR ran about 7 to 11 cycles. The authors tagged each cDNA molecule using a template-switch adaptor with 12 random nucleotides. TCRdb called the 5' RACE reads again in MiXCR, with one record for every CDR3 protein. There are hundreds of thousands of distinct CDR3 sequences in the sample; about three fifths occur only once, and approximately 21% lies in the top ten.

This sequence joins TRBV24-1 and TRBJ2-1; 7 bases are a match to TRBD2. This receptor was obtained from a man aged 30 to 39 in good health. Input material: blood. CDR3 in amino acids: CATSDWASGVNEQFF. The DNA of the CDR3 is TGTGCCACCAGTGACTGGGCTAGCGGAGTCAATGAGCAGTTCTTC.